Listed here are 32 T cell receptor beta chains from one sample, sequenced in a study of blood T cell repertoires in COVID-19. Here immunoSEQ multiplex PCR was the method, and the copy in TCRdb shows in-frame clones only, minus some. The sample has about 22,000 clones; around 91% are singletons. Specimen: peripheral blood. The receptors derive from a man in his 70s with acute or convalescent COVID-19.

The chain employs TRBV7-3 and TRBJ2-3; 11 nucleotides match TRBD1. The germline CDR1 and CDR2 sequences are SGHTA and FQGTGA. The length of the CDR3 is 18 residues. The V gene end was trimmed by 5 bases and the J gene end by 2 bases; junction bases not matched to a gene: 12. CDR3 region: CASSAQTGTGGNTDTQYF. The CDR3 DNA reads TGTGCCAGCAGCGCCCAGACCGGGACAGGGGGAAACACAGATACGCAGTATTTT.

This sequence joins TRBV10-3 and TRBJ2-7; 10 positions match TRBD1. The germline V gene has CDR1 ENHRY and CDR2 SYGVKD. J was trimmed by 4 bases and V by 3 bases; bases with no gene match: 12. This CDR3 comprises 17 residues. The CDR3 region has the DNA TGTGCCATCAGTGATTCAGTCCGGGACAGGGGTTTGTACGAGCAGTACTTC. This gives the protein CAISDSVRDRGLYEQYF.

The chain joins TRBV7-2 to TRBJ1-3, with a weak D call TRBD1 (6 bases). Germline V gene data show CDR1 as SGHTA and CDR2 as FQGNSA. Trimming took 1 base from V and 0 from J, leaving 10 bases between them. CDR3 length equals 16 residues. The CDR3 is CASSLEQGISGNTIYF. DNA for the CDR3: TGTGCCAGCAGCTTAGAACAGGGAATCTCTGGAAACACCATATATTTT.

This chain connects TRBV28 to TRBJ2-2, with D tentatively TRBD2 (5 bases). This CDR3 comprises 15 residues. The germline CDR1 and CDR2 sequences are MDHEN and SYDVKM. The V end was cut by 8 bases, the J end by 9 bases, with 22 bases between. This CDR3 reads CASHPGGSRGWELFF. CDR3 bases: TGTGCCAGCCATCCGGGCGGGTCCCGAGGTTGGGAGCTGTTTTTT.

This chain uses TRBV9 with TRBJ1-6; 7 bases line up with TRBD1. The germline V gene encodes CDR1 SGDLS and CDR2 YYNGEE. With 4 bases clipped from V and 6 bases from J, the junction kept 7 bases outside the gene matches. This CDR3 is 15 amino acids long. Here the CDR3 DNA reads TGTGCCAGCAGCCTATTTGGGGACAGTAATTCACCCCTCCACTTT. It yields the protein CASSLFGDSNSPLHF.

This sequence joins TRBV3-1 (or the pseudogene TRBV3-2) and TRBJ2-7, with no clear D. The germline CDR1 and CDR2 sequences are LGHDT and YNNKEL (reference sequence). The V gene lost 1 base and the J gene lost 3 bases, with 10 bases spanning the gap. This CDR3 has 14 residues. CDR3 sequence: CASSQATPVYEQYF. Written as DNA, the CDR3 is TGTGCCAGCAGCCAAGCTACGCCGGTCTACGAGCAGTACTTC.

The chain combines TRBV19 with TRBJ2-7; possible D gene TRBD2, 5 bases. Trimming took off 5 bases at V and 1 base at J, with 18 bases between the two ends. This CDR3 is built from 16 residues. Germline V CDR1 and CDR2: LNHDA, SQIVND (reference sequence). This CDR3 reads CASSPVRPAGSYEQYF. The CDR3 region has the DNA TGTGCCAGTAGTCCCGTCAGACCCGCGGGTTCCTACGAGCAGTACTTC. Based on the CDR3 plus reference TRBV19 and TRBJ2-7, the full variable domain is DGGITQSPKYLFRKEGQNVTLSCEQNLNHDAMYWYRQDPGQGLRLIYYSQIVNDFQKGDIAEGYSVSREKKESFPLTVTSAQKNPTAFYLCASSPVRPAGSYEQYFGPGTRLTVT.

The V gene is TRBV7-9, the J gene TRBJ2-5, with D maybe TRBD1 (6 bases). The V gene's germline CDR1 is SEHNR and CDR2 FQNEAQ (reference sequence). The CDR3 has 15 amino acids. V dropped 1 base and J dropped 4 bases, with 13 bases sitting between them. CDR3 in DNA: TGTGCCAGCAGCTTAGTCGCAGGGGACATAGAGACCCAGTACTTC. As protein: CASSLVAGDIETQYF. Full variable domain (outside the CDR3, taken from reference TRBV7-9 and TRBJ2-5): DTGVSQNPRHKITKRGQNVTFRCDPISEHNRLYWYRQTLGQGPEFLTYFQNEAQLEKSRLLSDRFSAERPKGSFSTLEIQRTEQGDSAMYLCASSLVAGDIETQYFGPGTRLLVL.

The rearrangement joins TRBV3-1 (or the pseudogene TRBV3-2) to TRBJ2-2; weak D call: TRBD2 (6 bases). Trimming cost V 0 bases and J 0 bases, with 14 bases left between them. Germline loops: CDR1 LGHDT, CDR2 YNNKEL (reference sequence). There are 18 residues in the CDR3. CDR3 nucleotide sequence: TGTGCCAGCAGCCAAGACGGGAGTACGATTGCGAACACCGGGGAGCTGTTTTTT. It yields the protein CASSQDGSTIANTGELFF.

The V gene is TRBV27, the J gene TRBJ1-6, with D perhaps TRBD1 (5 bases). Germline loops: CDR1 MNHEY, CDR2 SMNVEV (reference sequence). Trimming cost V 4 bases and J 8 bases, with 15 bases left between them. The length of the CDR3 is 15 residues. The CDR3 reads CASSSDTTRYSPLHF. The CDR3 DNA sequence: TGTGCCAGCAGTTCGGACACCACCAGGTATTCACCCCTCCACTTT.

The chain links TRBV4-1 to TRBJ1-6, with D perhaps matching TRBD1 (5 bases). Trimming removed 1 base from V and 8 bases from J, with 21 bases in between. Germline-derived CDR1 and CDR2 are MGHRA and YSYEKL. This CDR3 comprises 18 residues. CDR3 sequence reads: CASSQGGTMTVGDSPLHF. The DNA of the CDR3 is TGCGCCAGCAGCCAAGGGGGAACCATGACAGTGGGCGATTCACCCCTCCACTTT.

This chain links TRBV5-4 with TRBJ1-4, with 8 bases lining up with TRBD1. CDR1 and CDR2 from the germline V gene are SGHNT and YYREEE (reference sequence). The CDR3 spans 13 residues. V was pared by 7 bases and J by 7 bases, with 6 bases of the junction left unmatched. CDR3 in DNA: TGTGCCAGCTGGGACAGGATCATTGAAAAACTGTTTTTT. Protein sequence: CASWDRIIEKLFF.

The genes are TRBV4-1 and TRBJ2-3; 7 positions agree with TRBD2. CDR3 length: 15 residues. Unmatched junction bases numbered 4, after V lost 4 bases and J lost 0 bases. CDR1 is MGHRA, CDR2 YSYEKL, per germline. DNA for the CDR3: TGCGCCAGCAGCCCACGGCGGGAGAGCACAGATACGCAGTATTTT. This encodes CASSPRRESTDTQYF.

This clone occurred a few times. V is TRBV11-1 and J is TRBJ2-7; D is perhaps TRBD2 (5 bases). CDR3 size: 13 residues. From germline, CDR1 is SGHAT and CDR2 FQDESV (reference sequence). V lost 5 bases, J lost 4 bases, and 12 bases lay in between. The CDR3 DNA reads as TGTGCCAGCAGCCGGGATATGGGGTACGAGCAGTACTTC. Protein sequence: CASSRDMGYEQYF.

The chain joins TRBV7-8 to TRBJ2-7; 8 nucleotides line up with TRBD1. The CDR3 covers 17 residues. Germline V CDR1 and CDR2: SGHVS, FQNEAQ. J was trimmed by 0 bases and V by 5 bases; bases with no gene match: 12. In DNA form, the CDR3 reads TGTGCCAGCAGCCCCGGGACAGGAGTTTCTAGCTCCTACGAGCAGTACTTC. Its protein product is CASSPGTGVSSSYEQYF.

V and J are TRBV9 and TRBJ1-6, with D unclear. V dropped 3 bases and J dropped 9 bases, with 13 bases sitting between them. The V gene's germline CDR1 is SGDLS and CDR2 YYNGEE. The CDR3 is made up of 14 amino acids. For the CDR3, the DNA is TGTGCCAGCAGCGCGGGATCCGTAGGTTCACCCCTCCACTTT. This sequence encodes CASSAGSVGSPLHF.

This chain links TRBV19 with TRBJ2-1; TRBD2 matches at 11 bases. The CDR3 spans 16 residues. The junction had 4 bases not matched to a gene; V was cut back by 4 bases and J by 2 bases. Germline CDR1 is LNHDA and CDR2 is SQIVND (reference sequence). As DNA, the CDR3 is TGTGCCAGTAGTAAAAGACTAGCGGGGCCCTACAATGAGCAGTTCTTC. Its translation: CASSKRLAGPYNEQFF.

This sequence joins TRBV5-4 and TRBJ1-1, with 7 bases lining up with TRBD1. With V trimmed by 0 bases and J by 1 base, 0 bases remained unmatched. Germline V gives CDR1 SGHNT, CDR2 YYREEE (reference sequence). CDR3 size: 14 residues. The CDR3 region is CASSLDRGNTEAFF. The CDR3 bases are TGTGCCAGCAGCTTGGACAGGGGGAACACTGAAGCTTTCTTT.

The chain joins TRBV2 to TRBJ2-2; 9 positions agree with TRBD1. The CDR3 totals 15 residues. CDR1 and CDR2 from the germline V gene are SNHLY and FYNNEI. After removal of 6 bases from V and 4 bases from J, the junction contained 6 bases not matched to a gene. The CDR3 region is CASSVMTGGTGELFF. Here the CDR3 DNA reads TGTGCCAGCAGCGTGATGACAGGGGGCACCGGGGAGCTGTTTTTT. Supplemented by reference TRBV2 and TRBJ2-2, the full variable domain reads EPEVTQTPSHQVTQMGQEVILRCVPISNHLYFYWYRQILGQKVEFLVSFYNNEISEKSEIFDDQFSVERPDGSNFTLKIRSTKLEDSAMYFCASSVMTGGTGELFFGEGSRLTVL.

The rearrangement uses TRBV5-4 and TRBJ2-7; TRBD1 is a possible D gene (6 bases). V lost 3 bases to trimming and J lost 3 bases, with 16 bases between them. Germline V gene sequence: CDR1 SGHNT, CDR2 YYREEE (reference sequence). The CDR3 consists of 15 residues. The CDR3 loop reads CASSSAIRGYYEQYF. For the CDR3, the DNA is TGTGCCAGCAGCTCGGCGATCAGGGGATACTACGAGCAGTACTTC.

J is TRBJ2-1 and V is TRBV14; weak D call: TRBD1 (6 bases). Trimming left V 2 bases short and J 0 bases short, with 11 bases between. CDR1 SGHDN and CDR2 FVKESK come from the germline V gene. The CDR3 spans 16 residues. CDR3 bases: TGTGCCAGCAGCCAACCTGGGACACACTCCTACAATGAGCAGTTCTTC. As protein: CASSQPGTHSYNEQFF. The entire variable domain, with the rest obtained from reference TRBV14 and TRBJ2-1, is as follows: EAGVTQFPSHSVIEKGQTVTLRCDPISGHDNLYWYRRVMGKEIKFLLHFVKESKQDESGMPNNRFLAERTGGTYSTLKVQPAELEDSGVYFCASSQPGTHSYNEQFFGPGTRLTVL.

The V call is TRBV5-4, the J call TRBJ2-1; TRBD2 agrees at 12 bases. Germline trimming cut 5 bases from V and 6 bases from J; bases unmatched to any gene: 6. CDR3 length equals 15 residues. Germline CDR1 and CDR2: SGHNT and YYREEE (reference sequence). Here the CDR3 reads CASSPTSGSGNEQFF. The CDR3 region has the DNA TGTGCCAGCAGTCCGACTAGCGGGAGTGGCAATGAGCAGTTCTTC. Together with reference TRBV5-4 and TRBJ2-1, the CDR3 gives the full variable domain: ETGVTQSPTHLIKTRGQQVTLRCSSQSGHNTVSWYQQALGQGPQFIFQYYREEENGRGNFPPRFSGLQFPNYSSELNVNALELDDSALYLCASSPTSGSGNEQFFGPGTRLTVL.

This clone was detected a few times. V is TRBV25-1 and J is TRBJ1-6; no firm D call. V lost 4 bases, J lost 8 bases, and 9 bases lay in between. This CDR3 spans 13 amino acids. The germline CDR1 and CDR2 sequences are MGHDK and SYGVNS. The CDR3 DNA sequence: TGTGCCAGCAGTGTAGGAGGGTATTCACCCCTCCACTTT. Amino acid sequence: CASSVGGYSPLHF.

This chain joins TRBV10-1 and TRBJ2-7; tentatively, D is TRBD1 (6 bases). V dropped 3 bases and J dropped 4 bases, with 10 bases sitting between them. From germline, CDR1 is WNHNN and CDR2 SYGVQD (reference sequence). The CDR3 has 13 residues. This CDR3 is CASSEQGGYEQYF. CDR3 DNA sequence: TGCGCCAGCAGTGAACAGGGTGGGTACGAGCAGTACTTC.

This sequence joins TRBV3-1 (or the pseudogene TRBV3-2) and TRBJ2-3, with 7 bases lining up with TRBD2. CDR1 LGHDT and CDR2 YNNKEL come from the germline V gene (reference sequence). The CDR3 contains 15 residues. The V and J ends lost 0 bases and 5 bases, in that order; junction bases with no gene match: 5. The DNA for the CDR3 is TGTGCCAGCAGCCAAGAGGGCGGGAGCGGAGATACGCAGTATTTT. It encodes CASSQEGGSGDTQYF.

The V and J genes are TRBV7-8 and TRBJ2-7; the match to TRBD2 covers 9 bases. Per the germline V gene, CDR1 is SGHVS and CDR2 is FQNEAQ. After removal of 1 base from V and 4 bases from J, the junction contained 14 bases not matched to a gene. This CDR3 has 18 amino acids. CDR3 DNA sequence: TGTGCCAGCAGCTTAGTGGATAGCGGGGGACCACTGAGGTACGAGCAGTACTTC. Its translation: CASSLVDSGGPLRYEQYF.

The J gene is TRBJ1-1, the V gene TRBV4-1; 9 bases map to TRBD1. V lost 0 bases to trimming and J lost 6 bases; unmatched junction nucleotides: 8. Germline V gene data show CDR1 as MGHRA and CDR2 as YSYEKL. CDR3 length equals 16 residues. CDR3 region: CASSQDVWTGEPEAFF. The CDR3 DNA reads as TGCGCCAGCAGCCAAGATGTCTGGACAGGGGAGCCTGAAGCTTTCTTT.

The chain uses TRBV19 and TRBJ1-1, with D perhaps TRBD1 (6 bases). This CDR3 has 14 amino acids. Trimming cost V 6 bases and J 10 bases, with 21 bases left between them. The germline CDR1 and CDR2 sequences are LNHDA and SQIVND (reference sequence). The CDR3 DNA sequence: TGTGCCAGTAGCCCAGACAGGCAAGTCCCAGGAGCTTTCTTT. This gives the protein CASSPDRQVPGAFF.

The chain uses TRBV19 and TRBJ2-7, with D perhaps TRBD2 (6 bases). CDR1 and CDR2 from the germline V gene are LNHDA and SQIVND (reference sequence). This CDR3 comprises 15 residues. With 9 bases removed from V and 2 bases from J, the gap between germline ends came to 20 bases. In DNA, the CDR3 is TGTGCCAGCAGAGATCCGGGCGGGGCGCCCTACGAGCAGTACTTC. This translates into CASRDPGGAPYEQYF. Supplemented by reference TRBV19 and TRBJ2-7, the full variable domain reads DGGITQSPKYLFRKEGQNVTLSCEQNLNHDAMYWYRQDPGQGLRLIYYSQIVNDFQKGDIAEGYSVSREKKESFPLTVTSAQKNPTAFYLCASRDPGGAPYEQYFGPGTRLTVT.

This clone was detected once. The chain couples TRBV11-2 to TRBJ2-1, with TRBD2 matching 13 bases. CDR1 and CDR2 from the germline V gene are SGHAT and FQNNGV. J gave up 8 bases and V 0 bases, and 13 bases lay outside the gene matches. The CDR3 has 19 residues. This CDR3 reads CASSLDSRLAGGRRYEQFF. As DNA, the CDR3 is TGTGCCAGCAGCTTAGATTCCCGACTAGCGGGAGGCCGTAGGTATGAGCAGTTCTTC.

This sequence joins TRBV28 and TRBJ1-1; possible D gene TRBD1, 6 bases. The germline V and J ends were trimmed by 5 bases and 2 bases, with 12 bases remaining between them. The CDR3 spans 14 residues. Germline-derived CDR1 and CDR2 are MDHEN and SYDVKM. CDR3 nucleotides: TGTGCCAGCAGTGAGGGACAAATAAACACTGAAGCTTTCTTT. Encoded protein: CASSEGQINTEAFF.

J is TRBJ2-3 and V is TRBV4-3; TRBD1 matches at 11 bases. The CDR3 loop spans 16 amino acids. From germline, CDR1 is LGHNA and CDR2 YSLEER. Trimming cost V 0 bases and J 4 bases; bases outside gene matches: 3. CDR3 DNA: TGCGCCAGCAGCCAAGAAAGGACAGGGGGCGCAGATACGCAGTATTTT. Encoded protein: CASSQERTGGADTQYF.